This T cell receptor (beta chain) is from a study of blood T cell repertoires in COVID-19. Study summary: The United States, Italy and Spain supplied acute and convalescent COVID-19 samples.

Participants came from roughly 25 US areas, aged roughly 18 to 95 years. Assignments of participants to cohorts depended upon their own reported clinical history. Two consecutive negative NP/OP PCR tests, clearance, or resolved symptoms defined Cohort 3 recovery. The germline gives CDR1 SGHDT, CDR2 YYEEEE. The CDR3 runs 15 residues. V dropped 4 bases and J dropped 2; count of bases not matched to a gene: 5. Generated by immunoSEQ multiplex PCR, the TCRdb table keeps only in-frame clones and is missing some. Of around 120,000 clones detected, 86% appear once; the ten largest clones hold roughly 2.2%. The chain couples TRBV5-6 to TRBJ2-1; TRBD2 agrees at 8 bases. The sequencing input was PBMCs or T cells enriched from blood (not recorded which). The receptor comes from a woman aged 50 to 60 who had recovered from COVID-19. This CDR3 reads CASSPNGGAYNEQFF. In DNA form, the CDR3 reads TGTGCCAGCAGCCCGAACGGGGGGGCCTACAATGAGCAGTTCTTC.